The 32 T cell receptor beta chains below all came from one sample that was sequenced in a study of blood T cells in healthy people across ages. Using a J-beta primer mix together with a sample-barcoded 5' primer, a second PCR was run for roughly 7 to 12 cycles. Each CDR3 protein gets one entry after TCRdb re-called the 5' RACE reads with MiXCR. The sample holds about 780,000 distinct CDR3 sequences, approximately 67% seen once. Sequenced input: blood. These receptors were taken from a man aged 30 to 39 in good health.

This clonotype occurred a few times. The CDR3, as DNA: TGTGCCAGCAGCTTTGGCGGGGGGGCGAGAGATACGCAGTATTTT. Its protein is CASSFGGGARDTQYF. The chain links TRBV7-2 to TRBJ2-3, with 9 positions matching TRBD2. Trimming at V came to 3 bases and at J to 5 bases, leaving 6 bases not matched to a gene. Looked up from germline, CDR1 is SGHTA and CDR2 is FQGNSA. The length of the CDR3 is 15 residues.

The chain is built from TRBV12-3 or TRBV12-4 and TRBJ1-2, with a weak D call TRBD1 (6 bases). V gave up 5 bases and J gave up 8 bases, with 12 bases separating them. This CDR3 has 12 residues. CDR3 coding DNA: TGTGCCAGCAGTACAGGGAACGGGGGCTACACCTTC. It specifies CASSTGNGGYTF.

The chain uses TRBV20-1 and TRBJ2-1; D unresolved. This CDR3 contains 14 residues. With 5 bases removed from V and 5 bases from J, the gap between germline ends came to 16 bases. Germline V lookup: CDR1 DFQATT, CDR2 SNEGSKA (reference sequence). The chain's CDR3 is CSASGPHHNNEQFF. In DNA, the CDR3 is TGCAGTGCTTCAGGACCACACCATAACAATGAGCAGTTCTTC.

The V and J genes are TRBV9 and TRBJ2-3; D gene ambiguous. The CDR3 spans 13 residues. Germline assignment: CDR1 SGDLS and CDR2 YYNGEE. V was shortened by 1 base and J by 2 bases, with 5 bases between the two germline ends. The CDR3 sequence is CASSVTPTDTQYF. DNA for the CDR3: TGTGCCAGCAGCGTAACCCCCACAGATACGCAGTATTTT.

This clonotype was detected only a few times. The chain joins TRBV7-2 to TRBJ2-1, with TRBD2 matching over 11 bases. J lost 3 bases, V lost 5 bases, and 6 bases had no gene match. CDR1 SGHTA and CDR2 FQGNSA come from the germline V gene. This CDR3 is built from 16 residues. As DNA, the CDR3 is TGTGCCAGCAGCCAAGTAGCGGGGGGGGTCTACAATGAGCAGTTCTTC. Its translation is CASSQVAGGVYNEQFF.

The CDR3, as DNA: TGTGCCAGCAGTACCCTACCAGGCGTTTTGCAAGAGACCCAGTACTTC. Its translation is CASSTLPGVLQETQYF. The chain links TRBV6-5 to TRBJ2-5; the D is unclear. This CDR3 has 16 residues. Trimming stripped 5 bases from V and 2 bases from J, with 18 bases between. The germline V gene has CDR1 MNHEY and CDR2 SVGAGI.

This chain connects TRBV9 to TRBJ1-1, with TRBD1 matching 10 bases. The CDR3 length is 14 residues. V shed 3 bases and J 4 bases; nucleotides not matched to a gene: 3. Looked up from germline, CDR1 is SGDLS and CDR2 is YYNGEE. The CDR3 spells CASSGTGGITEAFF. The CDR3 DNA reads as TGTGCCAGCAGCGGGACAGGGGGAATCACTGAAGCTTTCTTT.

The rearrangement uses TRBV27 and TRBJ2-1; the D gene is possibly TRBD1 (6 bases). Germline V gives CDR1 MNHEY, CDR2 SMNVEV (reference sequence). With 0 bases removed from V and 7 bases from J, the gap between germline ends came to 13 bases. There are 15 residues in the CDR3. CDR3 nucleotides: TGTGCCAGCAGTTTATCTGGTCAGGGGTGGAATGAGCAGTTCTTC. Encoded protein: CASSLSGQGWNEQFF.

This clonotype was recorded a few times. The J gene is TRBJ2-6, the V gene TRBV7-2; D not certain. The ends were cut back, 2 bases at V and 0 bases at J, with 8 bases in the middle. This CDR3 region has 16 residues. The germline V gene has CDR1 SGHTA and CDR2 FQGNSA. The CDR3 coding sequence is TGTGCCAGCAGCTTACGGCGCACCTCTGGGGCCAACGTCCTGACTTTC. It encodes CASSLRRTSGANVLTF. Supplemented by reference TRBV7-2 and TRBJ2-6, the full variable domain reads GAGVSQSPSNKVTEKGKDVELRCDPISGHTALYWYRQSLGQGLEFLIYFQGNSAPDKSGLPSDRFSAERTGGSVSTLTIQRTQQEDSAVYLCASSLRRTSGANVLTFGAGSRLTVL.

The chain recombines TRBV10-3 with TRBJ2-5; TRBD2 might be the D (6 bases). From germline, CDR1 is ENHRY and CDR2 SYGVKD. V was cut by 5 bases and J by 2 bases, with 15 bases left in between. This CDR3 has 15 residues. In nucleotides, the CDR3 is TGTGCCATCAGTCCCGGAGGGACTCGACAAGAGACCCAGTACTTC. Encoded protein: CAISPGGTRQETQYF.

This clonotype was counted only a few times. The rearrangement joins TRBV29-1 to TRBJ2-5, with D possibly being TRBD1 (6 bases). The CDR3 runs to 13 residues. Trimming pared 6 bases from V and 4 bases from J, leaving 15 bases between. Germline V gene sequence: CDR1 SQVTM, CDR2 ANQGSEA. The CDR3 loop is CSVGAGDGETQYF. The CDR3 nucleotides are TGCAGCGTGGGGGCAGGGGATGGAGAGACCCAGTACTTC.

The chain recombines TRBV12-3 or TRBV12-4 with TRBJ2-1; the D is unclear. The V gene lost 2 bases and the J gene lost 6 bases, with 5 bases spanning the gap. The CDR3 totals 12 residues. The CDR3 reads CASSLRINEQFF. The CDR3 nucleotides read TGTGCCAGCAGTTTAAGGATCAATGAGCAGTTCTTC.

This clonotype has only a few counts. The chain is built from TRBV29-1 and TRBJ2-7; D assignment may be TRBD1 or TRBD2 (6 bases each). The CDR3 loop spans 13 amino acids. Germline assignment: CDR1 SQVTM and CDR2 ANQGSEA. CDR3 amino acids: CSWRDKTSYEQYF. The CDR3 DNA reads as TGCAGTTGGAGGGACAAAACCTCCTACGAGCAGTACTTC.

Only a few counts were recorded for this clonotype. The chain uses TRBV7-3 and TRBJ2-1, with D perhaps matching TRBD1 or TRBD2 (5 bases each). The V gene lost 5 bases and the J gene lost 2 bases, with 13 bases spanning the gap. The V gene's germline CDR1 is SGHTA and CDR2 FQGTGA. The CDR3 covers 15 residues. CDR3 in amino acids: CASSTGTRTYNEQFF. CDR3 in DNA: TGTGCCAGCAGCACGGGGACGCGAACCTACAATGAGCAGTTCTTC.

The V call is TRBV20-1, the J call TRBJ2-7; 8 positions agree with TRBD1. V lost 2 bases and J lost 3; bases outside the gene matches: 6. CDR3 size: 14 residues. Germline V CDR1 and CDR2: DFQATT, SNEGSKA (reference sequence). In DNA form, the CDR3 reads TGCAGTGCTAGAACCCGGGACAGGAGCTACGAGCAGTACTTC. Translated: CSARTRDRSYEQYF.

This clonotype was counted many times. Here the CDR3 DNA reads TGTGCCAGCAGTTACCGGACGGATTACAATGAGCAGTTCTTC. Its protein is CASSYRTDYNEQFF. This chain links TRBV6-6 with TRBJ2-1; D uncertain. Germline CDR1 is MNHNY and CDR2 is SVGAGI (reference sequence). V was cut by 2 bases and J by 4 bases, with 9 bases left in between. This CDR3 region has 14 residues.

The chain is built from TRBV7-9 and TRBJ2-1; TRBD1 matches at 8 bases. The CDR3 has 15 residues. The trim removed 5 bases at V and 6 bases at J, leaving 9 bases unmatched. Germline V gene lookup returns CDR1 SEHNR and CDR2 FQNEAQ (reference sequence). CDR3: CASSTTGDVGNEQFF. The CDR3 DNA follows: TGTGCCAGCAGCACGACAGGGGATGTGGGCAATGAGCAGTTCTTC.

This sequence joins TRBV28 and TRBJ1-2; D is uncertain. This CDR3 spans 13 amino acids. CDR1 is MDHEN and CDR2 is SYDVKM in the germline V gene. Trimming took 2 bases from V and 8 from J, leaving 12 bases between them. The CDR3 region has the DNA TGTGCCAGCAGTTTAGGCCTGTCTACCGGCTACACCTTC. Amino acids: CASSLGLSTGYTF.

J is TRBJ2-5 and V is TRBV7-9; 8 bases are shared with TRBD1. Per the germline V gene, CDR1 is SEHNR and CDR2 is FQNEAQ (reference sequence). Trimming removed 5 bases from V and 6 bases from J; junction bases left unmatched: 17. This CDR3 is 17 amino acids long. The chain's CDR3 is CASSPSQSGQGPKTQYF. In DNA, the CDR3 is TGTGCCAGCAGCCCCTCACAGTCCGGACAGGGTCCCAAGACCCAGTACTTC.

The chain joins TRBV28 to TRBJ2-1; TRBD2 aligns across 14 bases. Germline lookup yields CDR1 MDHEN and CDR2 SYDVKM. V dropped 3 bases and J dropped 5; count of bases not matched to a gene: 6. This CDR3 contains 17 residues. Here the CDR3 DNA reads TGTGCCAGCAGTTTCCCGGGACTAGCGGGGGAAAACAATGAGCAGTTCTTC. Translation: CASSFPGLAGENNEQFF.

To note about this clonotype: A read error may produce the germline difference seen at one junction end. As DNA, the CDR3 is TGCGGTGCTAGAGGCGATTCGAGGGGGGGGCGGGAGACCCAGTACTTC. Translated: CGARGDSRGGRETQYF. The chain uses TRBV20-1 and TRBJ2-7; possibly TRBD2 for D (7 bases). Near its end, the DNA agrees better with TRBJ2-5, so the J call may be wrong. Germline assignment: CDR1 DFQATT and CDR2 SNEGSKA (reference sequence). This CDR3 has 16 residues.

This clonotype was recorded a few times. The CDR3 DNA is TGCAGTGCGGGAGGGGAAGGGTACGAGCAGTACTTC. Amino acid sequence: CSAGGEGYEQYF. This chain connects TRBV20-1 to TRBJ2-7; 7 bases are shared with TRBD2. V trimming: 6 bases; J trimming: 4 bases; junction bases outside the gene matches: 6. In germline, CDR1 is DFQATT, CDR2 SNEGSKA (reference sequence). The CDR3 contains 12 residues.

In DNA, the CDR3 is TGCGCCAGCAGCTTGGATGGGACAGTGTTCTACGAGCAGTACTTC. This sequence encodes CASSLDGTVFYEQYF. The V gene is TRBV5-1, the J gene TRBJ2-7; 7 positions agree with TRBD1. Looked up from germline, CDR1 is SGHRS and CDR2 is YFSETQ. With V trimmed by 0 bases and J by 3 bases, 6 bases remained unmatched. CDR3 length: 15 residues.

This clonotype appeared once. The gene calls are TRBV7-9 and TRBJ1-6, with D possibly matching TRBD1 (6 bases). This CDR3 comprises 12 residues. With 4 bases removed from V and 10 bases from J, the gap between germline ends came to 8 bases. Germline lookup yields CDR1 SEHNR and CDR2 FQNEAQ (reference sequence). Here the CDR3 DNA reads TGTGCCAGCAGCTGGGACAAATCACCCCTCCACTTT. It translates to CASSWDKSPLHF.

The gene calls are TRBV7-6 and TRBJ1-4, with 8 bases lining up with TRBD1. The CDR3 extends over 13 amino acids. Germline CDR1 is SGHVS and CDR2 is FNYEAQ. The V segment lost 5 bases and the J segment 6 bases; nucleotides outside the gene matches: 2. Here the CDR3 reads CASSRTGYEKLFF. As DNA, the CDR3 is TGTGCCAGCAGCCGGACAGGGTATGAAAAACTGTTTTTT.

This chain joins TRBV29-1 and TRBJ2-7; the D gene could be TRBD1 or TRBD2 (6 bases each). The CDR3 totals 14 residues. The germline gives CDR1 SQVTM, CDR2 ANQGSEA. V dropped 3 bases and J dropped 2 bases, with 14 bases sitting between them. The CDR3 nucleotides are TGCAGCGTTGACAGTCGGGGGCCACCCTACGAGCAGTACTTC. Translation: CSVDSRGPPYEQYF.

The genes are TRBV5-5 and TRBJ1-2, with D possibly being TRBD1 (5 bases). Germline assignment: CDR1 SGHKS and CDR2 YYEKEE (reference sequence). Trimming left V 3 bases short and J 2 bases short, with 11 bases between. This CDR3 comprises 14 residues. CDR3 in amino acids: CASSSGTSNYGYTF. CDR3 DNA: TGTGCCAGCAGCTCCGGGACGTCCAACTATGGCTACACCTTC.

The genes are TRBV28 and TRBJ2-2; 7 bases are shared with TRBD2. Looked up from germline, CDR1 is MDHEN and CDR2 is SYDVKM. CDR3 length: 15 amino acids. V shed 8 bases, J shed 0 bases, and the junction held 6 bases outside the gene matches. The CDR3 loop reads CASGEGTANTGELFF. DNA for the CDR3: TGTGCCAGCGGGGAGGGGACCGCGAACACCGGGGAGCTGTTTTTT.

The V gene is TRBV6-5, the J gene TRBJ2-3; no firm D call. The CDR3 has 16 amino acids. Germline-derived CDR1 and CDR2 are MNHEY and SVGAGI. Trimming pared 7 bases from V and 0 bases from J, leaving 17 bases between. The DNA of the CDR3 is TGTGCCAGCACTGCCCCCGCGGCAGCTAGCACAGATACGCAGTATTTT. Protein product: CASTAPAAASTDTQYF.

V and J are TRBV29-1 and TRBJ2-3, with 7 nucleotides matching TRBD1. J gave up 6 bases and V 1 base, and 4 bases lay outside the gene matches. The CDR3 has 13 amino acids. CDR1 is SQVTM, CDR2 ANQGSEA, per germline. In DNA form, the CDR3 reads TGCAGCGTTGAAGGACAGGGTTTGGATACGCAGTATTTT. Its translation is CSVEGQGLDTQYF.

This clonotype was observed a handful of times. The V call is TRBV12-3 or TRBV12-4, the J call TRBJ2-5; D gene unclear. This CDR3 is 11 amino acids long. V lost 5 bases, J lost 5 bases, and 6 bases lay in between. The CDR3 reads CASSKVETQYF. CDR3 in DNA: TGTGCCAGCAGTAAAGTGGAGACCCAGTACTTC.

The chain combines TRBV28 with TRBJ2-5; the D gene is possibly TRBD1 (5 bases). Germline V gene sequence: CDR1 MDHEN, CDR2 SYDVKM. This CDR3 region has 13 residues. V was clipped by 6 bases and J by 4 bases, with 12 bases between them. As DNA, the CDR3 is TGTGCCAGCAGGTTCAGGGTTGGAGAGACCCAGTACTTC. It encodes CASRFRVGETQYF.